This T cell receptor beta chain was found in a study of CD8+ T cells in alopecia areata. The overall study: In an open-label trial, patients got 5 to 10 mg tofacitinib twice daily.

Cell sorting on a FACSAria was used to separate CD4+ and CD8+ T cells from the PBMCs. The study, taken as a whole, reports: Shared TCR sequences were less clear between patients than in mice, possibly partly from HLA diversity.

CDR1 and CDR2 from the germline V gene are SGHTA and FQGNSA. V shed 5 bases and J 1 base; nucleotides not matched to a gene: 7. This CDR3 has 17 residues. Points on this clone: Its antigen is unidentified.

Extracted RNA was reverse transcribed, and the resulting cDNA served as sequencing template. Sequencing used immunoSEQ multiplex PCR; TCRdb keeps in-frame clones, though not all of them. The sample consists of 120,000 or so clones, roughly two fifths of them appearing once. This rearrangement joins TRBV7-2 to TRBJ2-6, with 8 bases that match TRBD1. The sequence derives from a human donor with alopecia areata. The sample consisted of CD4+ T cells sorted from blood. This chain's CDR3 is CASSLRGQGSGANVLTF. The CDR3 DNA reads as TGTGCCAGCAGCCTCAGGGGGCAAGGGTCTGGGGCCAACGTCCTGACTTTC.